The next 9 T cell receptor beta chains were all read from a single sample in a study of blood T cell repertoires in COVID-19 (dated by TCRdb to 2020 to 2022). The library was built by means of the immunoSEQ multiplex PCR assay. The immuneACCESS repertoire file appears here via TCRdb, limited to in-frame rearrangements. These files lack a portion of the clones; in checked studies, under half of the deficit traces to unresolved V genes, and the cause of the others is not known. This sample has just over 300,000 clones in its table, and more than 75% of those were observed once. Of the sample, about 4.1% falls within the top ten clones. The sample was PBMCs or T cells enriched from blood (not recorded which). Receptors were obtained from a man aged 25-45 years who had recovered from COVID-19.

This clone was detected only a few times. The chain is built from TRBV5-1 and TRBJ2-1; TRBD2 agrees at 9 bases. The V and J ends lost 4 bases and 8 bases, in that order; junction bases with no gene match: 7. Germline CDR1 SGHRS, CDR2 YFSETQ. The CDR3 consists of 14 residues. CDR3 DNA: TGCGCCAGCAGCGCCATGGCGGGAGGGGATGAGCAGTTCTTC. Protein: CASSAMAGGDEQFF.

Of note for this clone: A read error may account for a junction end that differs from germline. This chain connects TRBV7-7 to TRBJ2-2; 10 nucleotides match TRBD1. Per the germline V gene, CDR1 is SSHAT and CDR2 is FNYEAQ (reference sequence). The CDR3 runs to 17 residues. The CDR3 nucleotides are TGTGCTAGCAGCTCCCTCCCGGGACAGGGGTACACCGGGGAGCTGTTTTTT. It encodes CASSSLPGQGYTGELFF.

This chain joins TRBV9 and TRBJ1-4; TRBD1 matches 11 bases. Germline trimming cut 0 bases from V and 6 bases from J; bases unmatched to any gene: 10. The CDR3 loop spans 18 amino acids. Germline CDR1 is SGDLS and CDR2 is YYNGEE. The CDR3 here is CASSVGRTGGGKYEKLFF. CDR3 bases: TGTGCCAGCAGCGTAGGTCGGACAGGGGGCGGAAAGTATGAAAAACTGTTTTTT.

This clone is a singleton in its sample. The chain has TRBV18 and TRBJ2-5, with a possible D match to TRBD2 (5 bases). The CDR3 has 14 residues. Trimming shortened V by 1 base and J by 5 bases, and 11 bases separated the two germline ends. Germline CDR1 is KGHSH and CDR2 is LQKENI. The CDR3 protein is CASSPRSSRETQYF. The CDR3 DNA reads TGTGCCAGCTCACCACGCTCTAGCCGGGAGACCCAGTACTTC.

V and J are TRBV25-1 and TRBJ2-1, with D possibly being TRBD2 (6 bases). V dropped 2 bases and J dropped 2 bases, with 13 bases sitting between them. CDR3 length equals 16 residues. Germline loops: CDR1 MGHDK, CDR2 SYGVNS. CDR3 DNA sequence: TGTGCCAGCAGTGAACGCGACGGGAGAGCCTACAATGAGCAGTTCTTC. This encodes CASSERDGRAYNEQFF.

The genes are TRBV2 and TRBJ2-2, with D perhaps TRBD2 (6 bases). Trimming pared 7 bases from V and 0 bases from J, leaving 15 bases between. The CDR3 sequence is 16 residues long. In germline, CDR1 is SNHLY, CDR2 FYNNEI. The CDR3 reads CASMRRDRANTGELFF. Written as DNA, the CDR3 is TGTGCCAGCATGAGGAGGGATAGAGCGAACACCGGGGAGCTGTTTTTT. Using reference TRBV2 and TRBJ2-2 for the parts outside the CDR3, the full variable domain is EPEVTQTPSHQVTQMGQEVILRCVPISNHLYFYWYRQILGQKVEFLVSFYNNEISEKSEIFDDQFSVERPDGSNFTLKIRSTKLEDSAMYFCASMRRDRANTGELFFGEGSRLTVL.

Only one count was recorded for this clone. The rearrangement uses TRBV6-5 and TRBJ1-4; D call uncertain. The CDR3 covers 15 residues. Trimming pared 0 bases from V and 5 bases from J, leaving 10 bases between. Per germline, CDR1 MNHEY and CDR2 SVGAGI. CDR3 nucleotides: TGTGCCAGCAGTTACTCGGGCCACTCAAATGAAAAACTGTTTTTT. Translation gives CASSYSGHSNEKLFF.

The chain carries TRBV13 and TRBJ2-7; D remains ambiguous. Per germline, CDR1 PRHDT and CDR2 FYEKMQ (reference sequence). Trimming cost V 0 bases and J 1 base, with 7 bases left between them. The CDR3 runs 14 residues. CDR3: CASSLGTPSYEQYF. The CDR3, as DNA: TGTGCCAGCAGCTTAGGCACACCATCCTACGAGCAGTACTTC.

The rearrangement joins TRBV6-5 to TRBJ1-1; D may be TRBD1 (6 bases). The CDR3 has 12 residues. From germline, CDR1 is MNHEY and CDR2 SVGAGI. V dropped 5 bases and J dropped 10 bases, with 14 bases sitting between them. CDR3 residues: CASSQLQGGAFF. The CDR3 coding sequence is TGTGCCAGCAGTCAACTACAGGGTGGAGCTTTCTTT.